This TCR beta chain derives from a study of T cell responses to AZD1222 COVID-19 vaccine. Study-wide findings and caveats: Most donors were white British, females outnumbered males, and clonal diversity was possibly underestimated. It was only a handful of AZD1222 recipients who were seropositive at baseline. Reportedly, nearly half the spike-specific TCRs target unmutated variant regions.

Timing groups of about 4 and about 12 weeks for second doses were pooled. Comments on this clone: The antigen remains unidentified.

The protocol was immunoSEQ multiplex PCR, while the TCRdb copy is restricted to in-frame clones and leaves out a portion. Of more than 150,000 clones listed, around 94% are singletons. The receptor comes from an adult who received the AZD1222 COVID-19 vaccine. Sequenced here: peripheral blood, sampled 28 days after the second AZD1222 dose.

CDR3 nucleotide sequence: TGCAGCGTTGAAGATCTTCGTGTCACTGAAGCTTTCTTT. Translation: CSVEDLRVTEAFF. The rearrangement uses TRBV29-1 and TRBJ1-1; D is undetermined. V lost 0 bases, J lost 4 bases, and 9 bases lay in between. The CDR3 is 13 amino acids. Germline loops: CDR1 SQVTM, CDR2 ANQGSEA.